A single sample is the source of the 2 T cell receptor beta chains below, sequenced in a study of tumor and adjacent non-tumor tissue in lung cancer. RNA was extracted from bulk tissue without any cell sorting. A modified ARM-PCR protocol with three rounds of nested PCR amplified TCRbeta. MiXCR was run by TCRdb on the multiplex PCR reads, yielding one entry per CDR3 protein. The table records 130,000 or so distinct CDR3 sequences, over 65% of them present only once. The sample comprised lung tumor tissue. These receptors all stem from a young man with non-small cell lung cancer.

Comment on this clonotype: This CDR3 fails to terminate in the conserved phenylalanine or tryptophan, so it likely reflects a read error. This chain connects TRBV7-2 to TRBJ2-7, with TRBD2 matching 7 bases. The CDR3 sequence is 14 residues long. In germline, CDR1 is SGHTA, CDR2 FQGNSA. DNA for the CDR3: TGTGTCAGCAGCTTTCAGACGGGGAGGGACGGGCAGTACCTC. This translates into CVSSFQTGRDGQYL.

This clonotype was recorded many times. This rearrangement joins TRBV6-6 to TRBJ2-1; perhaps TRBD1 as D (5 bases). Trimming cost V 2 bases and J 0 bases, with 11 bases left between them. CDR3 size: 16 residues. Per the germline V gene, CDR1 is MNHNY and CDR2 is SVGAGI (reference sequence). In DNA form, the CDR3 reads TGTGCCAGCAGTTACGGACACCCGAGCTCCTACAATGAGCAGTTCTTC. Translation gives CASSYGHPSSYNEQFF.